The present TCR beta chain was sequenced within a study of blood T cell repertoires in COVID-19. Across the whole study: PBMCs, B-cell-depleted T cells, or T cells were the source of the cDNA or gDNA that made up the material.

Individuals drawn from 24 US areas were about 18 to 100 years old. Allocation to cohorts depended on clinical history reported by the participants. Donors in Cohort 3 counted as recovered after two negative PCRs, clearance, or symptom resolution. Germline CDR1 and CDR2: LGHNT and FRNRAP. V lost 0 bases and J lost 7, with 10 bases in between. The CDR3 sequence is 14 residues long. The assay was immunoSEQ multiplex PCR, and TCRdb's table has in-frame clones only and misses some. The profile shows some 530,000 clones, 70% to 90% of them singletons. This clonotype originated in an older woman who had recovered from COVID-19. The V call is TRBV12-5, the J call TRBJ1-5; a weak D match, TRBD1 (6 bases). Sample: PBMCs or T cells enriched from blood (not recorded which). This CDR3 is CASGLVQGRQPQHF. The CDR3 DNA sequence: TGTGCTAGTGGTTTGGTACAGGGACGACAGCCCCAGCATTTT.